The 3 T cell receptor beta chains listed next were all sequenced from one sample in a study of blood T cell repertoires in COVID-19. Profiling relied on immunoSEQ multiplex PCR, and the TCRdb table lists in-frame clones only, not all of them. The sample carries over 110,000 clones, around 80% recorded once. The source material was peripheral blood. Source of these receptors: a man older than 75 with acute or convalescent COVID-19.

The chain has TRBV11-2 and TRBJ1-4; maybe TRBD1 (5 bases). CDR1 is SGHAT and CDR2 is FQNNGV in the germline V gene. V lost 0 bases and J 8 bases, leaving 25 bases between the germline ends. The CDR3 sequence is 19 residues long. The CDR3 here is CASSLDLGVLGGAWEKLFF. CDR3 nucleotide sequence: TGTGCCAGCAGCTTAGATCTCGGGGTGCTAGGCGGGGCGTGGGAAAAACTGTTTTTT.

V is TRBV13 and J is TRBJ2-3, with TRBD2 identical over 8 bases. This CDR3 comprises 16 residues. Germline V lookup: CDR1 PRHDT, CDR2 FYEKMQ (reference sequence). V was clipped by 4 bases and J by 1 base; unmatched bases: 7. In DNA form, the CDR3 reads TGTGCCAGCAGCTACGACGGCGGGAGGCGCACAGATACGCAGTATTTT. Translating it yields CASSYDGGRRTDTQYF.

The chain employs TRBV4-2 and TRBJ1-2; the match to TRBD1 covers 11 bases. Germline V gene lookup returns CDR1 LGHNA and CDR2 YNFKEQ. V lost 4 bases, J lost 6 bases, and 7 bases stayed unmatched. The CDR3 sequence is 15 residues long. The CDR3 DNA reads TGTGCCAGCAGCCGAGAAGGACAGGGGGCTGATGGCTACACCTTC. Protein: CASSREGQGADGYTF.